These T cell receptor beta chains were read from a single sample in a study of early T cells in non-severe SARS-CoV-2 infection. TCRdb re-called the 5' RACE reads with MiXCR, one entry per CDR3 protein. The data show over 50,000 distinct CDR3 sequences, roughly 12% seen once. Sequencing was done on a sample of whole blood. The receptors come from an adult who was a healthcare worker with PCR-confirmed SARS-CoV-2 infection or an uninfected control (not recorded which). CDR3s include the opening cysteine and the closing phenylalanine or tryptophan. Fields, in order: V gene, clone size, J gene, D gene, CDR3 protein, CDR3 DNA. D genes are given only for firm matches. Not all rows give a size; the values are once, few, many and, for expanded clones, a class.

v_gene: TRBV12-3/TRBV12-4; abundance: few; j_gene: TRBJ2-7; d_gene: TRBD1; CDR3aa: CASSLGTGRYEQYF; CDR3nt: TGTGCCAGCAGTTTGGGGACAGGGCGCTACGAGCAGTACTTC
v_gene: TRBV6-6; abundance: many; j_gene: TRBJ1-2; d_gene: TRBD1; CDR3aa: CASSYTQGEYGYTF; CDR3nt: TGTGCCAGCAGTTACACGCAGGGGGAGTATGGCTACACCTTC
v_gene: TRBV7-2; abundance: many; j_gene: TRBJ2-7; d_gene: .; CDR3aa: CASILPNSYEQYF; CDR3nt: TGTGCCAGCATCCTGCCTAATTCGTACGAGCAGTACTTC
v_gene: TRBV10-3; abundance: .; j_gene: TRBJ1-1; d_gene: .; CDR3aa: CAISAGGYTEAFF; CDR3nt: TGTGCCATCTCTGCAGGAGGGTATACTGAAGCTTTCTTT
v_gene: TRBV15; abundance: many; j_gene: TRBJ2-3; d_gene: .; CDR3aa: CATSRGRGGGTDTQYF; CDR3nt: TGTGCCACCAGCAGAGGCAGGGGCGGGGGTACAGATACGCAGTATTTT
v_gene: TRBV5-1; abundance: once; j_gene: TRBJ1-2; d_gene: .; CDR3aa: CASSLGANYGYTF; CDR3nt: TGCGCCAGCAGCTTGGGAGCTAACTATGGCTACACCTTC
v_gene: TRBV9; abundance: .; j_gene: TRBJ2-1; d_gene: TRBD2; CDR3aa: CASSALTGTSGYNEQFF; CDR3nt: TGTGCCAGCAGCGCTCTCACCGGGACTAGCGGGTACAATGAGCAGTTCTTC
v_gene: TRBV11-3; abundance: few; j_gene: TRBJ2-5; d_gene: TRBD2; CDR3aa: CASSPNLAGAETQYF; CDR3nt: TGTGCCAGCAGCCCCAACCTAGCGGGGGCAGAGACCCAGTACTTC
v_gene: TRBV21-1; abundance: many; j_gene: TRBJ2-6; d_gene: .; CDR3aa: CASSKMCSGANVLTF; CDR3nt: TGTGCCAGCAGCAAAATGTGCTCTGGGGCCAACGTCCTGACTTTC
v_gene: TRBV5-1; abundance: .; j_gene: TRBJ1-1; d_gene: .; CDR3aa: CASTLTQGNTEAFF; CDR3nt: TGCGCCAGCACCCTGACACAGGGGAACACTGAAGCTTTCTTT
v_gene: TRBV28; abundance: many; j_gene: TRBJ1-4; d_gene: TRBD1; CDR3aa: CATQGAGTNEKLFF; CDR3nt: TGTGCCACCCAGGGGGCTGGCACTAATGAAAAACTGTTTTTT
v_gene: TRBV6-6; abundance: many; j_gene: TRBJ2-1; d_gene: TRBD2; CDR3aa: CASSYWAGGGGEQFF; CDR3nt: TGTGCCAGCAGTTACTGGGCGGGAGGAGGGGGTGAGCAGTTCTTC
v_gene: TRBV5-1; abundance: many; j_gene: TRBJ2-7; d_gene: TRBD1; CDR3aa: CAGSLKSQGASEQYF; CDR3nt: TGCGCCGGCAGCTTGAAGAGCCAGGGGGCGTCAGAGCAGTACTTC
v_gene: TRBV3-1; abundance: many; j_gene: TRBJ1-5; d_gene: .; CDR3aa: CASSGTNQPQHF; CDR3nt: TGTGCCAGCAGCGGGACCAATCAGCCCCAGCATTTT
v_gene: TRBV7-4; abundance: few; j_gene: TRBJ2-7; d_gene: .; CDR3aa: CASSLDRVVVRENEQYF; CDR3nt: TGTGCCAGCAGCTTAGACAGAGTTGTAGTCCGAGAAAACGAGCAGTACTTC
v_gene: TRBV29-1; abundance: many; j_gene: TRBJ1-5; d_gene: .; CDR3aa: CSVGLGSSNQPQHF; CDR3nt: TGCAGCGTTGGTCTGGGATCAAGCAATCAGCCCCAGCATTTT
v_gene: TRBV7-2; abundance: .; j_gene: TRBJ1-1; d_gene: .; CDR3aa: CASSLWTLGDEAFF; CDR3nt: TGTGCCAGCAGCTTGTGGACGCTTGGGGATGAAGCTTTCTTT
v_gene: TRBV5-1; abundance: .; j_gene: TRBJ2-1; d_gene: TRBD2; CDR3aa: CASSLFPAGANEQFF; CDR3nt: TGCGCCAGCAGCTTGTTTCCAGCGGGGGCCAATGAGCAGTTCTTC
v_gene: TRBV5-5; abundance: few; j_gene: TRBJ1-3; d_gene: .; CDR3aa: CASSSGLNSGNTIYF; CDR3nt: TGTGCCAGCAGTTCCGGACTAAACTCTGGAAACACCATATATTTT
v_gene: TRBV11-2; abundance: few; j_gene: TRBJ2-1; d_gene: .; CDR3aa: CASSLMVWDLLPFF; CDR3nt: TGTGCCAGCAGCTTAATGGTTTGGGATCTATTGCCCTTCTTC
v_gene: TRBV7-3; abundance: many; j_gene: TRBJ2-7; d_gene: .; CDR3aa: CASSSLGGTASYEQYF; CDR3nt: TGTGCCAGCAGCTCACTAGGAGGGACTGCCTCCTACGAGCAGTACTTC
v_gene: TRBV20-1; abundance: many; j_gene: TRBJ2-7; d_gene: .; CDR3aa: CSAPRLRVSSYEQYF; CDR3nt: TGCAGTGCCCCGCGTCTGAGAGTGAGCTCCTACGAGCAGTACTTC
v_gene: TRBV6-5; abundance: few; j_gene: TRBJ1-5; d_gene: .; CDR3aa: CASSYSSPADSNQPQHF; CDR3nt: TGTGCCAGCAGTTACTCCTCCCCAGCCGATAGCAATCAGCCCCAGCATTTT
v_gene: TRBV18; abundance: medium-sized; j_gene: TRBJ1-5; d_gene: .; CDR3aa: CASSPGSPVPQHF; CDR3nt: TGTGCCAGCTCACCAGGCAGCCCAGTGCCCCAGCATTTT
v_gene: TRBV5-4; abundance: many; j_gene: TRBJ2-2; d_gene: TRBD2; CDR3aa: CASSLPAGATPGELFF; CDR3nt: TGTGCCAGCAGCTTGCCAGCGGGGGCGACCCCCGGGGAGCTGTTTTTT
v_gene: TRBV10-1; abundance: many; j_gene: TRBJ2-2; d_gene: .; CDR3aa: CASSESPRWDLTTGELFF; CDR3nt: TGCGCCAGCAGTGAGTCGCCCCGTTGGGACCTAACCACCGGGGAGCTGTTTTTT
v_gene: TRBV29-1; abundance: many; j_gene: TRBJ2-5; d_gene: TRBD2; CDR3aa: CSVDFGGFRRWETQYF; CDR3nt: TGCAGCGTTGATTTCGGGGGGTTTAGAAGGTGGGAGACCCAGTACTTC
v_gene: TRBV5-4; abundance: .; j_gene: TRBJ1-1; d_gene: TRBD1; CDR3aa: CATRRTGGTEAFF; CDR3nt: TGTGCCACCCGGCGGACAGGGGGAACTGAAGCTTTCTTT
v_gene: TRBV10-3; abundance: .; j_gene: TRBJ2-1; d_gene: .; CDR3aa: CAISVRDDEQFF; CDR3nt: TGTGCCATCAGTGTCCGGGATGATGAGCAGTTCTTC
v_gene: TRBV5-6; abundance: few; j_gene: TRBJ2-1; d_gene: TRBD2; CDR3aa: CASSLERLAGSSEQFF; CDR3nt: TGTGCCAGCAGCTTGGAGCGACTAGCGGGATCCAGCGAGCAGTTCTTC
v_gene: TRBV28; abundance: many; j_gene: TRBJ2-7; d_gene: TRBD1; CDR3aa: CASRSTDRDYF; CDR3nt: TGTGCCAGCAGATCGACGGACAGGGACTACTTC
v_gene: TRBV29-1; abundance: .; j_gene: TRBJ2-5; d_gene: .; CDR3aa: CSVARGSETQYF; CDR3nt: TGCAGCGTCGCCAGGGGCTCAGAGACCCAGTACTTC
v_gene: TRBV10-2; abundance: .; j_gene: TRBJ2-2; d_gene: .; CDR3aa: CASSERVGIGELFF; CDR3nt: TGCGCCAGCAGTGAGAGAGTTGGGATCGGGGAGCTGTTTTTT
v_gene: TRBV12-3/TRBV12-4; abundance: few; j_gene: TRBJ2-1; d_gene: .; CDR3aa: CASSLLGGGYNEQFF; CDR3nt: TGTGCCAGCAGTTTATTGGGTGGGGGCTACAATGAGCAGTTCTTC
v_gene: TRBV5-4; abundance: many; j_gene: TRBJ1-2; d_gene: .; CDR3aa: CASSPGGQGLYGYTF; CDR3nt: TGTGCCAGCAGCCCTGGAGGGCAGGGACTGTACGGCTACACCTTC
v_gene: TRBV5-5; abundance: many; j_gene: TRBJ1-6; d_gene: .; CDR3aa: CASSHGTVPSSYNSPLHF; CDR3nt: TGTGCCAGCAGCCACGGGACTGTACCCAGCTCCTATAATTCACCCCTCCACTTT
v_gene: TRBV11-2; abundance: .; j_gene: TRBJ2-1; d_gene: .; CDR3aa: CASSLVSSDYYNEQFF; CDR3nt: TGTGCCAGCAGCTTAGTGTCTAGCGATTACTACAATGAGCAGTTCTTC